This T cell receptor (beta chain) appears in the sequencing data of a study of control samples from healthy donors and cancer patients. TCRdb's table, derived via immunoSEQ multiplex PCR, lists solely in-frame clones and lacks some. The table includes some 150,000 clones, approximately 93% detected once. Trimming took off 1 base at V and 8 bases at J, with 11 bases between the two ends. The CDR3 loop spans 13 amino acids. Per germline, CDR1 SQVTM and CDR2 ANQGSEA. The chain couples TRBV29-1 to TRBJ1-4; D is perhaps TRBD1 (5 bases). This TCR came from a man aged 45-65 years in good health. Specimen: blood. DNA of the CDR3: TGCAGCGTTGAAGGCCAGGGTGGCGAAAAACTGTTTTTT. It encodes CSVEGQGGEKLFF. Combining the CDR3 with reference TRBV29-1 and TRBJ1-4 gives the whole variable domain SAVISQKPSRDICQRGTSLTIQCQVDSQVTMMFWYRQQPGQSLTLIATANQGSEATYESGFVIDKFPISRPNLTFSTLTVSNMSPEDSSIYLCSVEGQGGEKLFFGSGTQLSVL.